Listed below are T cell receptor beta chains from one sample, sequenced in a study of cytomegalovirus exposure and HLA in healthy donors. The data were produced by immunoSEQ multiplex PCR, yet TCRdb's version contains in-frame clones alone and is incomplete. Among 130,000 to 150,000 clones listed, about 86% were seen once. The sample was PBMCs. These receptors originate from a man aged 40-49 years in good health and CMV-seropositive. CDR3s include the opening cysteine and the closing phenylalanine or tryptophan. D genes are given only for firm matches. The size of a clone is reported for some rows only, either as once, few or many, or as a class for expanded clones.

D gene: .; J gene: TRBJ2-3; V gene: TRBV5-6; clone size: .; CDR3 DNA: TGTGCCAGCAGCTTCATGTTTGCGCAGTATTTT; CDR3 protein: CASSFMFAQYF
D gene: TRBD1; J gene: TRBJ1-1; V gene: TRBV6-5; clone size: .; CDR3 DNA: TGTGCCAGCAGGGACCAGGGGGGCACTGAAGCTTTCTTT; CDR3 protein: CASRDQGGTEAFF
D gene: .; J gene: TRBJ1-1; V gene: TRBV27; clone size: .; CDR3 DNA: TGTGCCAGCAGGATACAGGGTTTGTCCAACACTGAAGCTTTCTTT; CDR3 protein: CASRIQGLSNTEAFF
D gene: TRBD1; J gene: TRBJ1-2; V gene: TRBV6-1; clone size: .; CDR3 DNA: TGTGCCAACGGTGGACAGGGCTATGGCTACACCTTC; CDR3 protein: CANGGQGYGYTF
D gene: TRBD2; J gene: TRBJ2-5; V gene: TRBV4-1; clone size: .; CDR3 DNA: TGCGCCAGCAGCCAGGGGCCAGCGGGAGGGAGGGAGACCCAGTACTTC; CDR3 protein: CASSQGPAGGRETQYF
D gene: TRBD2; J gene: TRBJ2-2; V gene: TRBV23-1; clone size: .; CDR3 DNA: TGCGCCAGCAGTCCCCCCCCCGTAGCGGGAGGCGCCGGGGAGCTGTTTTTT; CDR3 protein: CASSPPPVAGGAGELFF
D gene: .; J gene: TRBJ2-7; V gene: TRBV25-1; clone size: .; CDR3 DNA: TGTGCCAGCACTGAAGGAGAGAGCAAGCAGTACTTC; CDR3 protein: CASTEGESKQYF
D gene: .; J gene: TRBJ2-1; V gene: TRBV27; clone size: .; CDR3 DNA: TGTGCCAGCAGTTTATGGGGAGCGAGCTCCTACAATGAGCAGTTCTTC; CDR3 protein: CASSLWGASSYNEQFF
D gene: .; J gene: TRBJ1-5; V gene: TRBV6-6; clone size: .; CDR3 DNA: TGTGCCAGCAGTGCAGGGATTTGGCAGCCCCAGCATTTT; CDR3 protein: CASSAGIWQPQHF
D gene: TRBD1; J gene: TRBJ2-1; V gene: TRBV19; clone size: few; CDR3 DNA: TGTGCCAGTAGTTGGGGACAGAGCTCCTACAATGAGCAGTTCTTC; CDR3 protein: CASSWGQSSYNEQFF
D gene: TRBD1; J gene: TRBJ1-3; V gene: TRBV5-1; clone size: once; CDR3 DNA: TGCGCCAGCAGCTTGGGTGACAGGGTCGGAGGAAACACCATATATTTT; CDR3 protein: CASSLGDRVGGNTIYF
D gene: TRBD1; J gene: TRBJ2-2; V gene: TRBV7-7; clone size: .; CDR3 DNA: TGTGCCAGCAGCTTCGGCACAGGGGCCACCGGGGAGCTGTTTTTT; CDR3 protein: CASSFGTGATGELFF
D gene: TRBD2; J gene: TRBJ2-3; V gene: TRBV27; clone size: .; CDR3 DNA: TGTGCCAGCAGTTTATTGGCGGGGGGGCCAAAAGATACGCAGTATTTT; CDR3 protein: CASSLLAGGPKDTQYF
D gene: TRBD2; J gene: TRBJ2-7; V gene: TRBV30; clone size: .; CDR3 DNA: TGTGCCTGGAGTAAAGGACTAGTACTCTCCTACGAGCAGTACTTC; CDR3 protein: CAWSKGLVLSYEQYF
D gene: .; J gene: TRBJ2-7; V gene: TRBV6-1; clone size: .; CDR3 DNA: TGTGCCAGCAGCGCCCTATCTAGCTACGAGCAGTACTTC; CDR3 protein: CASSALSSYEQYF
D gene: .; J gene: TRBJ2-7; V gene: TRBV27; clone size: .; CDR3 DNA: TGTGCCAGCAGTTTCTTTACAGGAAGCGAGCAGTACTTC; CDR3 protein: CASSFFTGSEQYF
D gene: .; J gene: TRBJ1-5; V gene: TRBV27; clone size: .; CDR3 DNA: TGTGCCAGCAGTTTATCGTCGGGGTGGCAGCCCCAGCATTTT; CDR3 protein: CASSLSSGWQPQHF
D gene: TRBD1; J gene: TRBJ2-7; V gene: TRBV29-1; clone size: .; CDR3 DNA: TGCAGCGTTGGACAGGGGTCCTACGAGCAGTACTTC; CDR3 protein: CSVGQGSYEQYF
D gene: .; J gene: TRBJ2-7; V gene: TRBV11-3; clone size: .; CDR3 DNA: TGTGCCAGCAAAGGTGGTGGGCGCTCGGGGGAGCAGTACTTC; CDR3 protein: CASKGGGRSGEQYF
D gene: .; J gene: TRBJ2-7; V gene: TRBV5-1; clone size: .; CDR3 DNA: TGCGCCAGCAGCTTGACAGGGATCTACGAGCAGTACTTC; CDR3 protein: CASSLTGIYEQYF
D gene: .; J gene: TRBJ2-7; V gene: TRBV4-1; clone size: .; CDR3 DNA: TGCGCCAGCAGCCATGATTACAGGGGGGGCTACGAGCAGTACTTC; CDR3 protein: CASSHDYRGGYEQYF
D gene: .; J gene: TRBJ1-1; V gene: TRBV5-1; clone size: .; CDR3 DNA: TGCGCCAGCAGCTTGTTTGGGGCCCGCCAAGTGAACACTGAAGCTTTCTTT; CDR3 protein: CASSLFGARQVNTEAFF
D gene: TRBD1; J gene: TRBJ2-7; V gene: TRBV10-1; clone size: .; CDR3 DNA: TGCGCCAGCAGCGATGGACAGGGGGTTTCCTACGAGCAGTACTTC; CDR3 protein: CASSDGQGVSYEQYF
D gene: .; J gene: TRBJ1-6; V gene: TRBV5-1; clone size: .; CDR3 DNA: TGCGCCAGCAGCTTGGTTCCACAGGGTAATAATTCACCCCTCCACTTT; CDR3 protein: CASSLVPQGNNSPLHF
D gene: TRBD1; J gene: TRBJ2-3; V gene: TRBV2; clone size: .; CDR3 DNA: TGTGCCAGCAGTTTTGGACAGGGAGGAACAGATACGCAGTATTTT; CDR3 protein: CASSFGQGGTDTQYF
D gene: .; J gene: TRBJ1-6; V gene: TRBV7-2; clone size: .; CDR3 DNA: TGTGCCAGCAGCATCCCGACGGGATTATTCTCCTATAATTCACCCCTCCACTTT; CDR3 protein: CASSIPTGLFSYNSPLHF
D gene: .; J gene: TRBJ2-2; V gene: TRBV9; clone size: .; CDR3 DNA: TGTGCCAGCAGCGAATTTTGGCACGGGACCGGGGAGCTGTTTTTT; CDR3 protein: CASSEFWHGTGELFF
D gene: TRBD2; J gene: TRBJ2-1; V gene: TRBV5-1; clone size: .; CDR3 DNA: TGTGCCAGCAGACCTCGCGCGGGGGGAACCTACAATGAGCAGTTCTTC; CDR3 protein: CASRPRAGGTYNEQFF
D gene: .; J gene: TRBJ1-3; V gene: TRBV2; clone size: .; CDR3 DNA: TGTGCCAGCAGTACGCAGGGCTCGGAAAACACCATATATTTT; CDR3 protein: CASSTQGSENTIYF
D gene: .; J gene: TRBJ1-2; V gene: TRBV4-1; clone size: .; CDR3 DNA: TGCGCCAGCAGCCAGCCAAAAGACAGAAACTATGGCTACACCTTC; CDR3 protein: CASSQPKDRNYGYTF
D gene: .; J gene: TRBJ2-3; V gene: TRBV5-1; clone size: few; CDR3 DNA: TGCGCCAGCAGCTCAGCCTACAGGATGCCCACAGATACGCAGTATTTT; CDR3 protein: CASSSAYRMPTDTQYF
D gene: TRBD1; J gene: TRBJ2-7; V gene: TRBV7-9; clone size: .; CDR3 DNA: TGTGCCAGCAGCTCATGGGGACAGGGGGCCTACGAGCAGTACTTC; CDR3 protein: CASSSWGQGAYEQYF
D gene: TRBD2; J gene: TRBJ2-1; V gene: TRBV11-3; clone size: once; CDR3 DNA: TGTGCCAGCAGCTTAGGCGGGGGGCGGGTCCGTGAGCAGTTCTTC; CDR3 protein: CASSLGGGRVREQFF
D gene: .; J gene: TRBJ1-1; V gene: TRBV5-4; clone size: .; CDR3 DNA: TGTGCCAGCAGCCCGGCTCTGGGGGCGCTTAAGGCTGAAGCTTTCTTT; CDR3 protein: CASSPALGALKAEAFF
D gene: .; J gene: TRBJ2-5; V gene: TRBV5-1; clone size: .; CDR3 DNA: TGCGCCAGCAGCTTATACGGGGTACAAGAGACCCAGTACTTC; CDR3 protein: CASSLYGVQETQYF
D gene: .; J gene: TRBJ2-7; V gene: TRBV6-1; clone size: .; CDR3 DNA: TGTGCCAGCAGTGAAGAGGGTCAGGGAGGAGGCTACGAGCAGTACTTC; CDR3 protein: CASSEEGQGGGYEQYF
D gene: .; J gene: TRBJ2-5; V gene: TRBV6-1; clone size: .; CDR3 DNA: TGTGCCAGCAGTGAACCACCTCTTAGAGAGACCCAGTACTTC; CDR3 protein: CASSEPPLRETQYF
D gene: .; J gene: TRBJ1-3; V gene: TRBV6-1; clone size: .; CDR3 DNA: TGTGCCAGCAGTGAATTAAGCATAGGGGATGGAAACACCATATATTTT; CDR3 protein: CASSELSIGDGNTIYF